Shown below are 20 T cell receptor beta chains from a single sample sequenced in a study of glioma-infiltrating T cells after dendritic cell vaccination (TCRdb year 2016). To prepare the library, the immunoSEQ multiplex PCR assay was applied. Drawn from immuneACCESS, this table holds only the in-frame rearrangements with V and J called that TCRdb kept. Clones are partly lost; checked studies trace under half to an unresolved V gene and leave the rest unexplained. Counted in this sample were roughly 80,000 clones; over 85% of them appeared once. Roughly 3.2% of the sample is held by the ten biggest clonotypes. The material was blood, obtained before dendritic cell vaccination. All receptors come from a human donor with glioblastoma.

The chain has TRBV7-2 and TRBJ1-2; 8 nucleotides line up with TRBD1. Germline trimming cut 4 bases from V and 4 bases from J; bases unmatched to any gene: 8. This CDR3 has 15 residues. The germline gives CDR1 SGHTA, CDR2 FQGNSA. CDR3 bases: TGTGCCAGCAGCTCTAGTCAGGGGGCTGGCTATGGCTACACCTTC. Amino acids: CASSSSQGAGYGYTF.

The chain recombines TRBV7-2 with TRBJ1-1, with D perhaps TRBD1 (6 bases). V was clipped by 3 bases and J by 11 bases, with 16 bases between them. The V gene's germline CDR1 is SGHTA and CDR2 FQGNSA. The CDR3 runs to 13 residues. Here the CDR3 reads CASSFPRGVDAFF. In DNA, the CDR3 is TGTGCCAGCAGCTTCCCCAGGGGTGTGGATGCTTTCTTT.

The CDR3, as DNA: TGTGCCAGCAGCTTCTTGACAGGGATGTACGAGCAGTACTTC. Translation gives CASSFLTGMYEQYF. The chain combines TRBV2 with TRBJ2-7; 7 bases fit TRBD1. J was trimmed by 4 bases and V by 6 bases; bases with no gene match: 9. In germline, CDR1 is SNHLY, CDR2 FYNNEI. The CDR3 loop spans 14 amino acids.

As DNA, the CDR3 is TGCAGTGCTAGAGGGGGACAGCTCTACACCTTC. Its translation is CSARGGQLYTF. V usage is TRBV20-1 and J usage is TRBJ1-2; 7 nucleotides line up with TRBD1. Germline V gives CDR1 DFQATT, CDR2 SNEGSKA (reference sequence). V dropped 1 base and J dropped 10; count of bases not matched to a gene: 3. The CDR3 extends over 11 amino acids.

This clone was counted a single time. V gene TRBV18 combines with J gene TRBJ2-5, with a weak D call TRBD1 (6 bases). Trimming stripped 3 bases from V and 0 bases from J, with 14 bases between. The CDR3 has 16 residues. CDR1 and CDR2 from the germline V gene are KGHSH and LQKENI. CDR3 amino acids: CASSPRLQGNQETQYF. The CDR3 DNA reads as TGTGCCAGCTCACCCCGACTCCAGGGGAACCAAGAGACCCAGTACTTC.

V gene TRBV20-1 combines with J gene TRBJ1-2; D ambiguous. Germline V gives CDR1 DFQATT, CDR2 SNEGSKA (reference sequence). V was clipped by 5 bases and J by 6 bases, with 10 bases between them. The CDR3 covers 11 residues. The CDR3: CSALLIDGYTF. The CDR3 nucleotides are TGCAGTGCTCTACTCATTGATGGCTACACCTTC.

This rearrangement joins TRBV18 to TRBJ2-3; maybe TRBD2 (6 bases). This CDR3 region has 16 residues. Trimming removed 0 bases at V and 4 bases at J, with 14 bases between. Germline-derived CDR1 and CDR2 are KGHSH and LQKENI. CDR3 in DNA: TGTGCCAGCTCACCACCGAGTATCGGGAGTGCAGATACGCAGTATTTT. This sequence encodes CASSPPSIGSADTQYF.

The chain joins TRBV28 to TRBJ1-2; 9 nucleotides match TRBD1. Trimming at V came to 5 bases and at J to 3 bases, leaving 7 bases not matched to a gene. Germline loops: CDR1 MDHEN, CDR2 SYDVKM. This CDR3 comprises 15 residues. This chain's CDR3 is CASSGPGQGDYGYTF. CDR3 bases: TGTGCCAGCAGTGGCCCGGGACAGGGCGACTATGGCTACACCTTC.

The J gene is TRBJ2-2, the V gene TRBV11-2, with 7 nucleotides matching TRBD2. The V and J ends lost 6 bases and 4 bases, in that order; junction bases with no gene match: 11. The CDR3 totals 16 residues. CDR1 SGHAT and CDR2 FQNNGV come from the germline V gene. DNA of the CDR3: TGTGCCAGCAGAGTTAGTTGGGGAGGGAGCACCGGGGAGCTGTTTTTT. It yields the protein CASRVSWGGSTGELFF.

This rearrangement joins TRBV6-4 to TRBJ1-5, with no clear D. The CDR3 has 13 residues. Per germline, CDR1 MRHNA and CDR2 SNTAGT. The V and J ends lost 6 bases and 5 bases respectively, with 11 bases between them. This CDR3 reads CASSAHGHQPQHF. The DNA for the CDR3 is TGTGCCAGCAGCGCCCATGGGCATCAGCCCCAGCATTTT.

The chain links TRBV5-1 to TRBJ1-2; 7 bases are shared with TRBD1. Germline loops: CDR1 SGHRS, CDR2 YFSETQ. The CDR3 length is 14 residues. Trimming removed 4 bases from V and 8 bases from J; junction bases left unmatched: 11. CDR3 residues: CASSLGQTQEGYTF. CDR3 nucleotide sequence: TGCGCCAGCAGCCTGGGACAGACTCAAGAGGGCTACACCTTC. Full variable domain (outside the CDR3, taken from reference TRBV5-1 and TRBJ1-2): KAGVTQTPRYLIKTRGQQVTLSCSPISGHRSVSWYQQTPGQGLQFLFEYFSETQRNKGNFPGRFSGRQFSNSRSEMNVSTLELGDSALYLCASSLGQTQEGYTFGSGTRLTVV.

In DNA form, the CDR3 reads TGTGCCAGCAGCACGAGCGGGGGGTCTTACAATGAGCAGTTCTTC. Translating it yields CASSTSGGSYNEQFF. The J gene is TRBJ2-1, the V gene TRBV9; 9 nucleotides align to TRBD2. Losses at the gene ends were 4 bases for V and 4 bases for J; bases not matched to a gene: 6. The CDR3 length is 15 residues. CDR1 SGDLS and CDR2 YYNGEE come from the germline V gene.

This sequence joins TRBV10-3 and TRBJ1-5; 9 bases map to TRBD1. Germline trimming cut 3 bases from V and 5 bases from J; bases unmatched to any gene: 5. The CDR3 runs to 15 residues. Germline V gene sequence: CDR1 ENHRY, CDR2 SYGVKD. This CDR3 is CAISDGQGNDQPQHF. The CDR3 region has the DNA TGTGCCATCAGTGATGGACAGGGGAACGATCAGCCCCAGCATTTT.

The chain employs TRBV9 and TRBJ2-3; 10 bases align to TRBD1. Looked up from germline, CDR1 is SGDLS and CDR2 is YYNGEE. V dropped 0 bases and J dropped 0; count of bases not matched to a gene: 4. The length of the CDR3 is 17 residues. The CDR3 DNA reads as TGTGCCAGCAGCGTAGAGGGACAGGGGCTTAGCACAGATACGCAGTATTTT. Encoded protein: CASSVEGQGLSTDTQYF.

This chain links TRBV5-3 with TRBJ2-5; 7 positions match TRBD1. TRBV5-3 is assigned to the ORF class and has an uncertain function. The ends lost 4 bases at V and 1 base at J; junction bases unmatched: 13. CDR3 length equals 17 residues. The CDR3 loop is CARSPPPPTGPQETQYF. In DNA form, the CDR3 reads TGTGCCAGAAGCCCCCCCCCGCCGACAGGGCCCCAAGAGACCCAGTACTTC.

Details on this clone: Because it lacks the conserved phenylalanine or tryptophan at the end, this CDR3 is likely a read error. The limits of the CDR3 on the DNA are not certain, so only TCRdb's listed CDR3 is given. This chain connects TRBV6-1 to TRBJ1-2; no check of the table's D call, TRBD1, against the DNA was made. Germline CDR1 is MNHNS and CDR2 is SASEGT. With termini counted, the CDR3 has 14 amino acids. The CDR3 spells CASSERAGDSSDKL.

The CDR3 loop is CASTKGTGNTEAFF. For the CDR3, the DNA is TGTGCCAGCACCAAAGGGACAGGTAACACTGAAGCTTTCTTT. The chain is built from TRBV2 and TRBJ1-1; 8 bases align to TRBD1. J was trimmed by 2 bases and V by 7 bases; bases with no gene match: 6. This CDR3 contains 14 residues. From germline, CDR1 is SNHLY and CDR2 FYNNEI. Looking up the rest from reference TRBV2 and TRBJ1-1 gives the full variable domain: EPEVTQTPSHQVTQMGQEVILRCVPISNHLYFYWYRQILGQKVEFLVSFYNNEISEKSEIFDDQFSVERPDGSNFTLKIRSTKLEDSAMYFCASTKGTGNTEAFFGQGTRLTVV.

The chain is built from TRBV5-1 and TRBJ2-5, with 8 bases that match TRBD2. The CDR3 totals 13 residues. From germline, CDR1 is SGHRS and CDR2 YFSETQ. With V trimmed by 4 bases and J by 5 bases, 4 bases remained unmatched. Written as DNA, the CDR3 is TGCGCCAGCAGCACGGGGGGGCGTGAGACCCAGTACTTC. This gives the protein CASSTGGRETQYF.

This clone was observed once. This chain links TRBV15 with TRBJ2-7; 12 bases match TRBD2. CDR3 size: 16 residues. Germline trimming cut 0 bases from V and 6 bases from J; bases unmatched to any gene: 6. CDR1 LNHNV and CDR2 YYDKDF come from the germline V gene (reference sequence). DNA for the CDR3: TGTGCCACCAGCAGAGACTTCGGACTAGCGGGGATCGAGCAGTACTTC. It is translated as CATSRDFGLAGIEQYF. Using reference TRBV15 and TRBJ2-7 for the parts outside the CDR3, the full variable domain is DAMVIQNPRYQVTQFGKPVTLSCSQTLNHNVMYWYQQKSSQAPKLLFHYYDKDFNNEADTPDNFQSRRPNTSFCFLDIRSPGLGDTAMYLCATSRDFGLAGIEQYFGPGTRLTVT.

The chain employs TRBV5-1 and TRBJ2-3; D gene ambiguous. Germline values: CDR1 SGHRS, CDR2 YFSETQ. The CDR3 runs 15 residues. Trimming shortened V by 1 base and J by 0 bases, and 9 bases separated the two germline ends. The CDR3 nucleotides are TGCGCCAGCAGCTTGACAGCATCTAGCACAGATACGCAGTATTTT. Its translation is CASSLTASSTDTQYF. Variable domain in full (rest from reference TRBV5-1 and TRBJ2-3): KAGVTQTPRYLIKTRGQQVTLSCSPISGHRSVSWYQQTPGQGLQFLFEYFSETQRNKGNFPGRFSGRQFSNSRSEMNVSTLELGDSALYLCASSLTASSTDTQYFGPGTRLTVL.